The clone carrying this TCR beta chain was seen a few times. Its specificity is not known. The data stem from a study of T-cell reconstitution after alpha-beta-depleted transplantation in children. Regarding the study as a whole: For some patients, TCRbeta diversity was high at day 60 because of recipient T cells and thymic progenitors that survived. Several hundred graft clones that had expanded were reportedly the source of alpha-beta T cells about two months after transplant. T-cell numbers and diversity, one year after transplant, stemmed largely from T cells that were newly produced.

J was trimmed by 4 bases and V by 4 bases; bases with no gene match: 14. CDR3 length: 17 amino acids. Germline V gene data show CDR1 as MGHDK and CDR2 as SYGVNS. TCRbeta library construction was performed incorporating unique molecular identifiers. Each CDR3 protein gets one entry after TCRdb re-called the PCR reads with MiXCR. The sample records approximately 1,000,000 distinct CDR3 sequences, roughly 31% being singletons. This chain links TRBV25-1 with TRBJ2-7; 9 bases match TRBD1. The specimen comprised PBMCs, mostly from graft donor cells, sampled 360 days after TCRalphabeta/CD19-depleted stem cell transplant. The TCR was taken from a boy in the first two years of life who had a stem cell transplant for SCID, so the T cells may come from the graft donor. DNA of the CDR3: TGTGCCAGCAGTGGCTTTCTACCGGGACAGGGTATATACGAGCAGTACTTC. As protein: CASSGFLPGQGIYEQYF.